This T cell receptor beta chain is from a study of shared clonotypes between healthy human individuals. V gave up 4 bases and J gave up 4 bases, with 13 bases separating them. CDR1 SGDLS and CDR2 YYNGEE come from the germline V gene. The length of the CDR3 is 14 residues. The input for sorted-subset replicate PCRs was about 200 ng DNA, about 30,000 T cell genomes. Some clones are missing from TCRdb's copy, which holds only in-frame ones; the method was immunoSEQ multiplex PCR. The repertoire holds roughly 2,300,000 clones, with about 90% as singletons. The source of this sequence is a man between 18 and 35 years old in good health. Some clones in this sample may be carry-over from other donors' samples. The V gene is TRBV9, the J gene TRBJ2-3, with D possibly TRBD1 on 5 matching bases. Sequences were obtained from naive CD4+ T cells from PBMCs. Subset described: CD45RA+ positively selected. This CDR3 reads CASSPYSRADTQYF. The CDR3 bases are TGTGCCAGCAGCCCCTATAGCAGGGCAGATACGCAGTATTTT.